Sequencing of this T cell receptor (beta chain) was carried out in a study of neoadjuvant nivolumab and ipilimumab in lung cancer. The J segment lost 5 bases and the V segment lost 4 bases, leaving 5 bases of the junction unmatched. This CDR3 contains 15 residues. Note on this clone: The antigen remains undetermined.

This table comes from immunoSEQ multiplex PCR, and its TCRdb copy is limited to in-frame clones, with some not included. Of 25,000 to 30,000 clones listed, about 70% are singletons. Study observations and caveats: Only a small number of samples underwent TCR sequencing.

Sample: tumor tissue, taken after neoadjuvant nivolumab, alone or with ipilimumab, at or shortly before surgery. This TCR was sampled from an adult with non-small cell lung cancer. The rearrangement uses TRBV23-1 and TRBJ2-5; 12 nucleotides align to TRBD2. Being an ORF, TRBV23-1 has a function that is uncertain. The CDR3, as DNA: TGCGCCAGCAGTCGTCTAGCGGGGGGGCTGGAGACCCAGTACTTC. Protein sequence: CASSRLAGGLETQYF.